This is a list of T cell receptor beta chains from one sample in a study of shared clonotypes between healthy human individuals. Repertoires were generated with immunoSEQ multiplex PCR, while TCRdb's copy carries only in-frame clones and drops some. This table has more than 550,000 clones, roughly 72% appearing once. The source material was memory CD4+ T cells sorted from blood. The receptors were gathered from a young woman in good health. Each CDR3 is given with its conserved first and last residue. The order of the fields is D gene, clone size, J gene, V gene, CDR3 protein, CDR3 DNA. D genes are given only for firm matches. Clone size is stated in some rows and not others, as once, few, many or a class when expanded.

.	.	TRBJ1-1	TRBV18	CASSRWTRGDTEAFF	TGTGCCAGCTCACGGTGGACAAGGGGCGACACTGAAGCTTTCTTT
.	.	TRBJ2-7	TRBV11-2	CASSLDFPGFNEQYF	TGTGCCAGCAGCTTAGATTTCCCAGGGTTCAACGAGCAGTACTTC
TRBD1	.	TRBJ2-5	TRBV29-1	CSVTPLRQGVEETQYF	TGCAGCGTGACTCCCCTTCGACAGGGAGTGGAGGAGACCCAGTACTTC
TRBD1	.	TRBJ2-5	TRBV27	CASSPRPGTGGRETQYF	TGTGCCAGCAGTCCTCGACCCGGGACAGGGGGAAGGGAGACCCAGTACTTC
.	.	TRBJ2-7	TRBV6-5	CASSSQGYEQYF	TGTGCCAGCAGTTCGCAGGGTTACGAGCAGTACTTC
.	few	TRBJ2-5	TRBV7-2	CASSLGLPFQYF	TGTGCCAGCAGCTTAGGTCTGCCGTTCCAGTACTTC
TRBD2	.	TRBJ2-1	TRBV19	CASSRVAGVGNEQFF	TGTGCCAGTAGTAGAGTAGCGGGAGTTGGTAATGAGCAGTTCTTC
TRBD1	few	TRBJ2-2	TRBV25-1	CASSPRTGGPGELFF	TGTGCCAGCAGTCCCCGGACAGGGGGGCCCGGGGAGCTGTTTTTT
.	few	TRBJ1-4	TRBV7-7	CASSPNPGEKLFF	TGTGCCAGCAGCCCTAATCCGGGTGAAAAACTGTTTTTT
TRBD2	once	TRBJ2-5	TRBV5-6	CASSWAGVETQYF	TGTGCCAGCAGCTGGGCGGGAGTCGAGACCCAGTACTTC
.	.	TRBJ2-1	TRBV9	CASSVADRYNEQFF	TGTGCCAGCAGCGTGGCGGACCGCTACAATGAGCAGTTCTTC
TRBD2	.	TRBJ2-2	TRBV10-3	CAISESGLANTGELFF	TGTGCCATCAGTGAGTCGGGACTAGCGAACACCGGGGAGCTGTTTTTT
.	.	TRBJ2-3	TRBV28	CASSLGGADTQYF	TGTGCCAGCAGTTTAGGCGGGGCAGATACGCAGTATTTT
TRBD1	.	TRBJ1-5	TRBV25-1	CASRDREGNQPQHF	TGTGCCAGTAGGGACAGGGAAGGGAATCAGCCCCAGCATTTT
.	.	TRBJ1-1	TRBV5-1	CASSFRGEGRRNTEAFF	TGCGCCAGCAGCTTTAGGGGCGAGGGGAGACGGAACACTGAAGCTTTCTTT
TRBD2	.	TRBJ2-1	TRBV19	CASSISPGGQFSSYNEQFF	TGTGCCAGTAGTATTAGTCCGGGAGGACAATTTAGCTCCTACAATGAGCAGTTCTTC
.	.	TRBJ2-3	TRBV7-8	CASSLNRGTDTQYF	TGTGCCAGCAGCTTAAATCGCGGCACAGATACGCAGTATTTT
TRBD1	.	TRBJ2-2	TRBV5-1	CASCRQGPTGELFF	TGCGCCAGCTGCCGACAGGGCCCAACCGGGGAGCTGTTTTTT
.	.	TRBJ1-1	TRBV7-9	CASKADHLNTEAFF	TGTGCCAGCAAGGCAGATCATTTGAACACTGAAGCTTTCTTT
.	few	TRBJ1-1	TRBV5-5	CASSFVVLDTEAFF	TGTGCCAGCAGCTTCGTGGTCCTGGACACTGAAGCTTTCTTT
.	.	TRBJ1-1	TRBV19	CASSPAAGLAFF	TGTGCCAGTAGTCCGGCGGCAGGGCTGGCTTTCTTT
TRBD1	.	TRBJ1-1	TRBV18	CASSPIRDSVPEAFF	TGTGCCAGCTCACCGATAAGGGACAGTGTACCCGAAGCTTTCTTT
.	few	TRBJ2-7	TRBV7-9	CASSLTGEARSYEQYF	TGTGCCAGCAGCTTGACGGGGGAGGCAAGGTCCTACGAGCAGTACTTC
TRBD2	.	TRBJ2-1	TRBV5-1	CASRPGTSPSYNEQFF	TGCGCCAGCAGACCTGGGACTAGCCCTTCCTACAATGAGCAGTTCTTC
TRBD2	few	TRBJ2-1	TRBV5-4	CASSLGTSSYNEQFF	TGTGCCAGCAGCTTAGGGACTAGTAGCTACAATGAGCAGTTCTTC
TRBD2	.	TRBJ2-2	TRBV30	CAWTSGATGELFF	TGTGCCTGGACTAGCGGAGCCACCGGGGAGCTGTTTTTT
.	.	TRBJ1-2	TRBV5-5	CASSLRPGDFGYTF	TGTGCCAGCAGCTTGAGGCCAGGGGACTTTGGCTACACCTTC
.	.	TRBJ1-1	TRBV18	CASSPFVGNTEAFF	TGTGCCAGCTCACCGTTCGTCGGGAACACTGAAGCTTTCTTT
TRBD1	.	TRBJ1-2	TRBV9	CASSSGTGTRYTF	TGTGCCAGCAGTTCCGGGACAGGGACTCGCTACACCTTC
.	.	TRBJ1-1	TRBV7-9	CASSTTWNTEAFF	TGTGCCAGCAGCACTACATGGAACACTGAAGCTTTCTTT
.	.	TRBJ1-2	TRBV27	CASTDLGGGHGYTF	TGTGCCAGCACCGACTTGGGGGGAGGGCATGGCTACACCTTC
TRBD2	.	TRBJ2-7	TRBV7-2	CASTRTSGSIYEQYF	TGTGCCAGCACCAGGACTAGCGGGAGTATATACGAGCAGTACTTC
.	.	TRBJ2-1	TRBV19	CASNQGLAYNEQFF	TGTGCCAGTAATCAGGGGTTAGCCTACAATGAGCAGTTCTTC